The rows below give T cell receptor beta chains drawn from one sample of a study of vaccination effects on CD4 cells after COVID-19. These receptors lack a known antigen. Assay used: immunoSEQ multiplex PCR; TCRdb lists only in-frame clones, some missing. The sample lists around 60,000 clones, more than 60% occurring once. Sample: CD4+ T cells from PBMCs cultured without peptide, taken before COVID-19 vaccination. All receptors come from a human donor who received a COVID-19 vaccine. The CDR3 runs from the conserved cysteine through the conserved F or W. Fields, in order: J gene, clone size, V gene, CDR3 protein. Expanded clones get a size class; other rows say once, few or many, or leave the size out.

>TRBJ2-2|few|TRBV12-3/TRBV12-4
CANQRGGTGELFF
>TRBJ2-3|-|TRBV6-5
CASTGTGGGTDTQYF
>TRBJ1-1|few|TRBV19
CASSDRGVTEAFF
>TRBJ1-6|-|TRBV6-4
CASSAFQGVGSPLHF
>TRBJ1-3|-|TRBV19
CASSISGQGPSGNTIYF
>TRBJ1-2|-|TRBV19
CASMEGAGGVYGYTF
>TRBJ2-6|-|TRBV27
CASSARTGSHTGANVLTF
>TRBJ1-2|-|TRBV19
CASTKSTPLYGYTF
>TRBJ1-2|-|TRBV14
CASSQDSAGAYGYTF
>TRBJ1-6|once|TRBV18
CASSRDRDNSPLHF
>TRBJ1-2|-|TRBV27
CASSLIRGNYGYTF
>TRBJ2-1|-|TRBV5-1
CASSRGLGANEQFF
>TRBJ2-6|-|TRBV5-1
CASALGESGANVLTF
>TRBJ2-3|-|TRBV5-8
CASSLEGAGGTDTQYF
>TRBJ2-1|-|TRBV3-1/TRBV3-2
CASSLTSGGSNEQFF
>TRBJ1-2|-|TRBV6-5
CASTRHRYGYTF
>TRBJ2-4|-|TRBV11-2
CASSSTGQSYF
>TRBJ2-2|-|TRBV10-3
CAISGVYMDPGELFF
>TRBJ2-4|-|TRBV19
CASSIGRGLQNIQYF
>TRBJ2-3|-|TRBV6-5
CASKEGGTDTQYF
>TRBJ2-5|-|TRBV12-3/TRBV12-4
CASRTTGRETQYF
>TRBJ1-6|-|TRBV6-6
CASRRQGDSPLHF
>TRBJ2-2|-|TRBV5-1
CASSVLAGDTGELFF
>TRBJ2-5|-|TRBV4-2
CASSLKGIGGAGETQYF
>TRBJ1-4|-|TRBV18
CASSPLQGGLTNEKLFF
>TRBJ1-5|few|TRBV19
CASSPRGAVSNQPQHF
>TRBJ1-1|once|TRBV6-5
CASSPRPGPGFF
>TRBJ2-5|-|TRBV30
CAWDAVMGRTQYF
>TRBJ2-5|-|TRBV7-2
CASSSPVVETQYF
>TRBJ2-5|-|TRBV9
CASSPRDHQETQYF
>TRBJ2-3|-|TRBV10-2
CASSPSSPDTQYF
>TRBJ1-6|once|TRBV2
CASSGHEASPLHF
>TRBJ1-1|few|TRBV5-8
CASSLDKNTEAFF
>TRBJ2-3|-|TRBV2
CASSETLGRPTGYF
>TRBJ1-6|-|TRBV5-1
CASSLAQVRFGSPLHF
>TRBJ1-2|-|TRBV4-3
CASSQGAGIKANYGYTF
>TRBJ2-3|-|TRBV11-3
CASSLDGRGGGTDTQYF
>TRBJ2-3|-|TRBV2
CASSGGPTDTQYF
>TRBJ2-2|-|TRBV6-2/TRBV6-3
CASSRQGLKTGELFF
>TRBJ1-3|-|TRBV5-4
CASSSMTDHSGNTIYF
>TRBJ2-5|-|TRBV7-9
CASSIGQGPILETQYF
>TRBJ1-5|-|TRBV18
CASSLPGGNQPQHF
>TRBJ2-1|-|TRBV30
CAWSLSSYNEQFF
>TRBJ2-1|-|TRBV30
CAWKAGGPDEQFF
>TRBJ2-3|-|TRBV4-3
CASSQETNTDTQYF
>TRBJ1-3|-|TRBV6-6
CASSPITGGGNTIYF
>TRBJ1-5|-|TRBV30
CASGGGPNQPQHF
>TRBJ1-1|-|TRBV6-5
CASSLTGLNTEAFF
>TRBJ2-1|-|TRBV19
CASSLQVRTDYNEQFF
>TRBJ2-1|once|TRBV7-3
CASSLSGQALNEQFF